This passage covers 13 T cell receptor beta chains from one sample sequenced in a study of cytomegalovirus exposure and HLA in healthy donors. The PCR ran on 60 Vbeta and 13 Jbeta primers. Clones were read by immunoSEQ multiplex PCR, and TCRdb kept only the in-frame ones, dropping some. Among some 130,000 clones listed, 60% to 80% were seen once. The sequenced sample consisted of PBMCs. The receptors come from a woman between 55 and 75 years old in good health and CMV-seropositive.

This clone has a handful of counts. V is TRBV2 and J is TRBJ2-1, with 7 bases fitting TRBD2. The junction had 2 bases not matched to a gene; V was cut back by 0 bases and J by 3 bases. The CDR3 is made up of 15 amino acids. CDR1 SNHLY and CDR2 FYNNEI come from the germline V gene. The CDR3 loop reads CASSEAAGLYNEQFF. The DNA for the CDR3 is TGTGCCAGCAGTGAAGCAGCGGGGCTCTACAATGAGCAGTTCTTC.

The CDR3 protein is CASSPPGSTDTQYF. CDR3 bases: TGTGCCAGCTCACCACCCGGGAGCACAGATACGCAGTATTTT. V gene TRBV18 combines with J gene TRBJ2-3; D not certain. The V end was cut by 0 bases, the J end by 0 bases, with 4 bases between. The CDR3 is 14 amino acids. CDR1 KGHSH and CDR2 LQKENI come from the germline V gene.

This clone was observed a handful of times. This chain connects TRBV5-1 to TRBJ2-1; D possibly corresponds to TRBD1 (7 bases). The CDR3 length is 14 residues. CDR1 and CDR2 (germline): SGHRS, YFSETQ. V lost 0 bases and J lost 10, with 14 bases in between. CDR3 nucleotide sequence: TGCGCCAGCAGCTTGGAGGAGGGGGCAAGGGAGCAGTTCTTC. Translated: CASSLEEGAREQFF.

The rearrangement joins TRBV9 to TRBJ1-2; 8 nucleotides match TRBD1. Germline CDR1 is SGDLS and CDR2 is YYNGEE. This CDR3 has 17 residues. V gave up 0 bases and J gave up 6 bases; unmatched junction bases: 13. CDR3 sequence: CASSVGPPGQGVDGYTF. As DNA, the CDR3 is TGTGCCAGCAGCGTAGGCCCCCCTGGACAGGGTGTCGATGGCTACACCTTC.

CDR3 DNA sequence: TGTGCCAGCCTGCCCGGGACAGGGTTGTTAAATGGCTACACCTTC. Residues: CASLPGTGLLNGYTF. This rearrangement joins TRBV6-1 to TRBJ1-2, with TRBD1 matching over 9 bases. CDR3 size: 15 residues. CDR1 and CDR2 (germline): MNHNS, SASEGT. Trimming at V came to 8 bases and at J to 6 bases, leaving 13 bases not matched to a gene.

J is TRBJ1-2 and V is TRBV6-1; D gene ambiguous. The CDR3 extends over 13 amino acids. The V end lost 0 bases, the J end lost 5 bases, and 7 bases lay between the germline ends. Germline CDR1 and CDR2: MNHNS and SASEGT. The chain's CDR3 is CASSEAPGYGYTF. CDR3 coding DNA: TGTGCCAGCAGTGAAGCGCCAGGATATGGCTACACCTTC.

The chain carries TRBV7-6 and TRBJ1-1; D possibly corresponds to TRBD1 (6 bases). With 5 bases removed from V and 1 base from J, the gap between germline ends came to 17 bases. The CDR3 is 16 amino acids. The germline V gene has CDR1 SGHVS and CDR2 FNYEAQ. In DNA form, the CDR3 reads TGTGCCAGCAGCCACTCCGGGACAAGCTCGAACACTGAAGCTTTCTTT. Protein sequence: CASSHSGTSSNTEAFF.

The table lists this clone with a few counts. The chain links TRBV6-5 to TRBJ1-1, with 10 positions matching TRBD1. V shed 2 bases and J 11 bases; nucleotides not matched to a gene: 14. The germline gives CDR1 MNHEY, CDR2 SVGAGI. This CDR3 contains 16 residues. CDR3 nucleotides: TGTGCCAGCAGTTACGGCAAGCGACAGGGGGCGGGAGGGGCTTTCTTT. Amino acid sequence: CASSYGKRQGAGGAFF.

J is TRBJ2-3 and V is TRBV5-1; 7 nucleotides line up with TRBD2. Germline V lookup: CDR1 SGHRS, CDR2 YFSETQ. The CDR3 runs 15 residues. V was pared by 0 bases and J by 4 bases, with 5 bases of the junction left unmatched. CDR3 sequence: CASSLGAGTSDTQYF. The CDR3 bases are TGCGCCAGCAGCTTGGGAGCGGGGACTTCAGATACGCAGTATTTT.

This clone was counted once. The CDR3 DNA follows: TGTGCCAGCAGTTCCCCTCTAGCGGGGGGCCAAGATACGCAGTATTTT. It is translated as CASSSPLAGGQDTQYF. The genes are TRBV27 and TRBJ2-3; TRBD2 agrees at 11 bases. The CDR3 contains 16 residues. CDR1 is MNHEY, CDR2 SMNVEV, per germline (reference sequence). V was clipped by 4 bases and J by 5 bases; unmatched bases: 8.

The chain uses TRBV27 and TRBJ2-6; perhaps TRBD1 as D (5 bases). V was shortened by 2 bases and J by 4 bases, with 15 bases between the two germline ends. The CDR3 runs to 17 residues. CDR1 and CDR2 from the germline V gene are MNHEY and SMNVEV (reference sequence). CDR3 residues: CASSLQGSPSGANVLTF. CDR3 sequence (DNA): TGTGCCAGCAGTTTACAGGGCTCCCCTTCAGGGGCCAACGTCCTGACTTTC.

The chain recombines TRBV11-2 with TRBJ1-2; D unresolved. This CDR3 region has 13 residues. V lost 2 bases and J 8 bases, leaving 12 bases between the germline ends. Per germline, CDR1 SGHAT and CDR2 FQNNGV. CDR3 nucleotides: TGTGCCAGCAGCTTACCGCTACTGCCCGGCTACACCTTC. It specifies CASSLPLLPGYTF.

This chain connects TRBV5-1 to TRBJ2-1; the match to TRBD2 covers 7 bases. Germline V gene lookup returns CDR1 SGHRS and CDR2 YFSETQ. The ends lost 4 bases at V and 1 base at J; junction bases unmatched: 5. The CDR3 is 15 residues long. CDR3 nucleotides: TGCGCCAGCAGCCCGGGGGGTTCTTCCTACAATGAGCAGTTCTTC. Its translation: CASSPGGSSYNEQFF. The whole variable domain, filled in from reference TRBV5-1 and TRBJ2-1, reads KAGVTQTPRYLIKTRGQQVTLSCSPISGHRSVSWYQQTPGQGLQFLFEYFSETQRNKGNFPGRFSGRQFSNSRSEMNVSTLELGDSALYLCASSPGGSSYNEQFFGPGTRLTVL.